Listed below are T cell receptor beta chains from one sample, sequenced in a study of shared clonotypes between healthy human individuals. Assay used: immunoSEQ multiplex PCR; TCRdb lists only in-frame clones, some missing. The table shows about 600,000 clones, with nearly 97% occurring only once. The specimen was naive CD8+ T cells sorted from blood. The receptors derive from a woman younger than 45 in good health. The CDR3 runs from the conserved cysteine through the conserved F or W. Fields, in order: J gene, D gene, V gene, clone size, CDR3 DNA, CDR3 protein. A D gene is named only where the DNA matches it firmly. The listing skips clone size in some rows; elsewhere it reads once, few, many or a size class.

j_gene: TRBJ2-7
d_gene: TRBD2
v_gene: TRBV5-1
abundance: .
CDR3nt: TGCGCCAGCAGGACTAGCGGGAGCTCCTACGAGCAGTACTTC
CDR3aa: CASRTSGSSYEQYF

j_gene: TRBJ2-7
d_gene: TRBD1
v_gene: TRBV6-1
abundance: .
CDR3nt: TGTGCCAGCCGGGACAGGGCTTACGAGCAGTACTTC
CDR3aa: CASRDRAYEQYF

j_gene: TRBJ1-1
d_gene: TRBD1
v_gene: TRBV9
abundance: .
CDR3nt: TGTGCCAGCAGCGTGGGGACAGCTCAAGTTGAAGCTTTCTTT
CDR3aa: CASSVGTAQVEAFF

j_gene: TRBJ2-3
d_gene: .
v_gene: TRBV9
abundance: .
CDR3nt: TGTGCCAGCAGCGTAAACGGTCGACTGGGAGATACGCAGTATTTT
CDR3aa: CASSVNGRLGDTQYF

j_gene: TRBJ1-1
d_gene: .
v_gene: TRBV14
abundance: .
CDR3nt: TGTGCCAGCAGCCAAGTGAGCACTGAAGCTTTCTTT
CDR3aa: CASSQVSTEAFF

j_gene: TRBJ1-1
d_gene: .
v_gene: TRBV5-6
abundance: .
CDR3nt: TGTGCCAGCAGCTTTGTGTATTTGAACACTGAAGCTTTCTTT
CDR3aa: CASSFVYLNTEAFF

j_gene: TRBJ1-1
d_gene: .
v_gene: TRBV5-6
abundance: .
CDR3nt: TGTGCCAGCAGCTTTAGACAGACCACTGAAGCTTTCTTT
CDR3aa: CASSFRQTTEAFF

j_gene: TRBJ2-2
d_gene: .
v_gene: TRBV7-2
abundance: .
CDR3nt: TGTGCCAGCAGCCCCCTAATGGGGAAGGCCGGGGAGCTGTTTTTT
CDR3aa: CASSPLMGKAGELFF

j_gene: TRBJ2-7
d_gene: .
v_gene: TRBV29-1
abundance: .
CDR3nt: TGCAGCGTTGAATTAGGGCTAGGGAACTACGAGCAGTACTTC
CDR3aa: CSVELGLGNYEQYF

j_gene: TRBJ1-2
d_gene: .
v_gene: TRBV30
abundance: few
CDR3nt: TGTGCCTGGAGTCGGGGGATGCTCAACTATGGCTACACCTTC
CDR3aa: CAWSRGMLNYGYTF